This T cell receptor (beta chain) was captured by sequencing in a study of shared clonotypes between healthy human individuals (dated by TCRdb to about 2020). Looking at the study overall: Two women and a few men aged 18 to 49 years were included in the cohort. To estimate repertoire size and how much clonotypes are shared between individuals, the study performed deep sequencing of blood TCR repertoires from five healthy adults. Between about 0.94 and 10 billion PBMCs per donor were obtained by leukapheresis. For each donor, CD4 naive and CD4 memory were each given three plates, CD8 naive was given two plates, and CD8 memory was given one plate. To increase sequencing depth and limit assay-specific biases, different laboratories used diverse techniques to prepare libraries and sequence TCR repertoires.

Of note for this clone: The antigen it binds to is not known. Base qualities are not provided; no much larger clone lies one nucleotide away.

General study outcomes and caveats: Sampling was restricted to blood, and TCR repertoires in tissues likely differ from the TCR repertoires found in blood. Estimated clonotype richness was generally larger for naive than for memory subsets. Pairwise subsampling indicated that sequencing depth was expected to affect the degree of clonotype sharing among donors. Compared with non-shared clonotypes, clonotypes shared by all four sorted-subset donors had higher generation probabilities. Across a few donors, about 5% of naive CD4, roughly 3.3% of naive CD8, approximately 2.5% of memory CD4, and under 0.45% of memory CD8 clonotypes were shared. Rarefaction of sorted-subset datasets indicated incomplete sequencing despite the large sequencing depth. The small number of donors limited the genetic and exposure-history diversity represented.

CDR1 MNHEY and CDR2 SMNVEV are derived from the germline V gene (reference sequence). The junction shows trimming of 6 bases on V and 3 bases on J, and the gene matches do not reach 9 bases of it. CDR3 length: 17 amino acids, cysteine to phenylalanine. The retained sequence is limited to the CDR3, 51 bases, with the frame set at the first base. For the CD8 naive samples, CD45RO-negative cells were positively selected for CCR7, yielding a CD45RA+CCR7+ population from which TemRA cells were excluded. Healthy HIV-negative adults with no recently reported acute infections or vaccinations were included as donors. All donors were Caucasian adults living in Nashville, Tennessee, USA. After blood collection by leukapheresis, PBMCs were isolated using Ficoll-Histopaque density gradient centrifugation and then cryopreserved in the vapor phase of liquid nitrogen. Analytical flow cytometry was used to check the purity and quantity of each magnetically sorted T cell population. Genomic DNA was isolated from each sorted fraction and quantified by UV absorbance on a Nanodrop 2000c.

TCR CDR3 regions were amplified from genomic DNA by multiplex PCR using the deep immunoSEQ assay. Extracted genomic DNA from each cell subset was spread evenly across all wells of several immunoSEQ 96-well plates, with each plate serving as a replicate. For sorted subsets, about 200 ng genomic DNA, equal to tens of thousands of T cell genomes, was loaded into each replicate PCR. Purified libraries were quantified with a Qubit 3.0 fluorometer, sized on a Bioanalyzer 2100, and re-quantified with the KAPA Library Quantification kit. A separate single-read 150-cycle Illumina NextSeq 550 flow cell was used to sequence each immunoSEQ 96-well plate. As for how the authors treated the data: Because only junctional sequences without quality scores were contained in the immunoSEQ output, filtering matching that applied to full-length reads could not be performed. To assign V/J genes and CDR3, sequences were annotated using PyIR, a Python wrapper for IgBLAST v1.9, with IMGT germline references. Reads were filtered out if the reads had weak V/J assignments (E-value above 1e-6), no CDR3, stop codons, out-of-frame junctions, or ambiguous translated residues. A V3J clonotype was defined by an identical inferred V gene, J gene, and CDR3 amino acid sequence. Percentage overlap between repertoires was calculated by dividing the number of shared unique clonotypes by the size of the smaller repertoire. Richness of each repertoire was evaluated using RTK rarefaction, the Chao1 estimator, and Recon v2.1 estimates of unobserved clonotypes. Generation probabilities for all TCRbeta clonotypes obtained by the gDNA method from several donors were computed using OLGA. TCRdb provides this immuneACCESS table in a form limited to in-frame rearrangements. Some clones are lacking; in checked studies, under half of them reflect an unresolved V gene, and why the rest are absent is not known. Clone size and V and J calls were adopted from that table, with D and trimming inferred from the DNA. A total of approximately 1.9 million clones appear in this sample, about 93% of them only once. Under 2% of the sample goes to the ten largest clones.

The sequence links TRBV27 to TRBJ2-7; TRBD2 aligns with 15 central bases. Sequenced material: naive CD8+ T cells from PBMCs. Reading the label with the study, this specimen's cell subset or site is: CD45RA+CCR7+. The TCR sequence derives from a man aged 18 to 35 in good health. Some clones in this sample may be carry-over from other donors' samples. The CDR3 protein: CASRRTSGRALVYEQYF. The nucleotides read TGTGCCAGCAGACGGACTAGCGGGAGGGCCCTGGTCTACGAGCAGTACTTC.